The clone carrying this T cell receptor (beta chain) came up many times. TCRdb reprocessed the 5' RACE reads via MiXCR and lists one record per CDR3 protein. The sample yields some 80,000 distinct CDR3 sequences, about 4.3% seen once. The V and J ends lost 8 bases and 8 bases respectively, with 21 bases between them. This CDR3 has 14 amino acids. Germline V gene data show CDR1 as SGHTA and CDR2 as FQGNSA. The time point: longitudinal time-point 3. Unsorted libraries were generated from 2 million PBMCs. These cells had been stored in RNAlater at -80 C. This entry is derived from a study of neurological immune-mediated disorders.

The source of this sequence is a woman in her sixties with multiple sclerosis. The V call is TRBV7-2, the J call TRBJ1-2; D is possibly TRBD1 (6 bases). Sequenced: PBMCs. The CDR3 DNA reads as TGTGCCAGCGTCTTACAGGGATATCTTTGGGGCTACACCTTC. Encoded protein: CASVLQGYLWGYTF.